The next 23 T cell receptor beta chains were all read from a single sample in a study of OX40 agonist ivuxolimab in advanced cancers. The data were produced by immunoSEQ multiplex PCR, yet TCRdb's version contains in-frame clones alone and is incomplete. Counted here are tens of thousands of clones, roughly four fifths occurring once; the ten biggest clones make up around 24%. The material was CD4+ or CD8+ T cells sorted from blood, obtained in a trial of the OX40 agonist ivuxolimab. These receptors were collected from an adult with an advanced solid tumor such as melanoma, head and neck, liver or kidney cancer.

This chain joins TRBV10-3 and TRBJ2-6; TRBD1 or TRBD2 may be the D gene (6 bases each). Trimming left V 6 bases short and J 5 bases short, with 14 bases between. CDR3 length: 15 amino acids. Per the germline V gene, CDR1 is ENHRY and CDR2 is SYGVKD. CDR3 residues: CAIRTDRTRANVLTF. DNA of the CDR3: TGTGCCATCAGGACCGACAGGACTAGGGCCAACGTCCTGACTTTC.

The chain carries TRBV7-9 and TRBJ2-2; 7 bases agree with TRBD1. This CDR3 has 15 amino acids. CDR1 SEHNR and CDR2 FQNEAQ come from the germline V gene (reference sequence). The trim removed 3 bases at V and 4 bases at J, leaving 5 bases unmatched. CDR3 nucleotides: TGTGCCAGCAGCTTGACAGGGTTGGGCACCGGGGAGCTGTTTTTT. Translated, it gives CASSLTGLGTGELFF.

The chain recombines TRBV5-4 with TRBJ2-5; possibly TRBD1 or TRBD2 for D (5 bases each). V dropped 4 bases and J dropped 4 bases, with 17 bases sitting between them. CDR1 and CDR2 from the germline V gene are SGHNT and YYREEE (reference sequence). This CDR3 is built from 15 residues. The CDR3 is CASSPGTSGRETQYF. The CDR3 DNA reads TGTGCCAGCAGCCCAGGGACCTCGGGCCGAGAGACCCAGTACTTC.

The J gene is TRBJ1-2, the V gene TRBV9; TRBD1 agrees at 7 bases. The CDR3 loop spans 18 amino acids. V lost 4 bases and J lost 2; bases outside the gene matches: 17. The germline CDR1 and CDR2 sequences are SGDLS and YYNGEE. The CDR3 sequence: CASSIHLGDSEQNYGYTF. As DNA, the CDR3 is TGTGCCAGCAGCATCCATTTAGGGGACAGTGAACAGAACTATGGCTACACCTTC.

In its sample, this clone was seen a few times. The chain carries TRBV5-1 and TRBJ2-5, with a possible D match to TRBD1 (5 bases). Trimming removed 4 bases from V and 1 base from J, with 14 bases in between. The CDR3 covers 15 residues. CDR1 and CDR2 from the germline V gene are SGHRS and YFSETQ. CDR3 DNA sequence: TGCGCCAGCAGCCTCGACAGAGCGTCCCAAGAGACCCAGTACTTC. This sequence encodes CASSLDRASQETQYF.

The chain combines TRBV5-1 with TRBJ2-5; the D gene is possibly TRBD2 (6 bases). The CDR3 totals 14 residues. V dropped 4 bases and J dropped 0 bases, with 10 bases sitting between them. The germline CDR1 and CDR2 sequences are SGHRS and YFSETQ. The CDR3 spells CASSVTSHQETQYF. For the CDR3, the DNA is TGCGCCAGCAGCGTGACTAGTCACCAAGAGACCCAGTACTTC.

The table lists this clone with a count of one. J is TRBJ2-7 and V is TRBV28; D uncertain. The V end was cut by 1 base, the J end by 6 bases, with 13 bases between. Germline V gene data show CDR1 as MDHEN and CDR2 as SYDVKM. The CDR3 covers 14 residues. CDR3 sequence: CASSLFSNLLEQYF. CDR3 in DNA: TGTGCCAGCAGTTTATTTTCGAATCTTCTCGAGCAGTACTTC.

V and J are TRBV15 and TRBJ1-2; 10 positions match TRBD1. Trimming cost V 5 bases and J 8 bases; bases outside gene matches: 8. Germline values: CDR1 LNHNV, CDR2 YYDKDF (reference sequence). The CDR3 spans 14 residues. CDR3 sequence (DNA): TGTGCCACCAGCTTTCCCGGGACAGGGGCCGGCTACACCTTC. Translation: CATSFPGTGAGYTF.

The CDR3 coding sequence is TGTGCCAGCAGCTTACCCCATTCGACAGCCGTCTCTGGGGCCAACGTCCTGACTTTC. It yields the protein CASSLPHSTAVSGANVLTF. The chain uses TRBV13 and TRBJ2-6, with a possible D match to TRBD1 (5 bases). The germline V gene encodes CDR1 PRHDT and CDR2 FYEKMQ (reference sequence). V lost 2 bases, J lost 0 bases, and 17 bases lay in between. This CDR3 is built from 19 residues.

The chain links TRBV9 to TRBJ2-1; D unclear. Germline values: CDR1 SGDLS, CDR2 YYNGEE. Trimming cost V 0 bases and J 8 bases, with 9 bases left between them. The CDR3 sequence is 13 residues long. CDR3 DNA: TGTGCCAGCAGCGTAGGTGAGGTCCATGAGCAGTTCTTC. Its protein is CASSVGEVHEQFF. The full variable domain, with the rest looked up from reference TRBV9 and TRBJ2-1, is DSGVTQTPKHLITATGQRVTLRCSPRSGDLSVYWYQQSLDQGLQFLIQYYNGEERAKGNILERFSAQQFPDLHSELNLSSLELGDSALYFCASSVGEVHEQFFGPGTRLTVL.

The chain couples TRBV7-9 to TRBJ1-1; D uncertain. There are 12 residues in the CDR3. Germline loops: CDR1 SEHNR, CDR2 FQNEAQ (reference sequence). Trimming removed 5 bases at V and 3 bases at J, with 7 bases between. The CDR3 reads CASSNQDTEAFF. In nucleotides, the CDR3 is TGTGCCAGCAGCAACCAGGACACTGAAGCTTTCTTT. Full variable domain (outside the CDR3, taken from reference TRBV7-9 and TRBJ1-1): DTGVSQNPRHKITKRGQNVTFRCDPISEHNRLYWYRQTLGQGPEFLTYFQNEAQLEKSRLLSDRFSAERPKGSFSTLEIQRTEQGDSAMYLCASSNQDTEAFFGQGTRLTVV.

V and J are TRBV7-2 and TRBJ2-7, with D perhaps TRBD1 (5 bases). Germline V gene sequence: CDR1 SGHTA, CDR2 FQGNSA. CDR3 size: 13 residues. V was clipped by 7 bases and J by 4 bases, with 14 bases between them. CDR3 in DNA: TGTGCCAGCATACCCGAAGGGGCTTACGAGCAGTACTTC. Its protein product is CASIPEGAYEQYF.

V is TRBV25-1 and J is TRBJ2-2, with D possibly being TRBD2 (5 bases). The CDR3 is made up of 12 amino acids. Trimming stripped 5 bases from V and 7 bases from J, with 8 bases between. The germline V gene encodes CDR1 MGHDK and CDR2 SYGVNS. CDR3 amino acids: CASSFRGGELFF. Written as DNA, the CDR3 is TGTGCCAGCAGTTTCCGGGGCGGGGAGCTGTTTTTT.

The rearrangement links TRBV5-5 to TRBJ2-3; no reliable D call. The CDR3 spans 13 residues. V was pared by 0 bases and J by 2 bases, with 4 bases between. Germline V gene data show CDR1 as SGHKS and CDR2 as YYEKEE (reference sequence). The CDR3 spells CASSLAVTDTQYF. In DNA, the CDR3 is TGTGCCAGCAGCTTGGCTGTCACAGATACGCAGTATTTT.

The chain carries TRBV6-5 and TRBJ1-1; D not resolved. Germline V gives CDR1 MNHEY, CDR2 SVGAGI. The CDR3 spans 13 residues. V was trimmed by 8 bases and J by 0 bases, leaving 10 bases between them. CDR3 nucleotide sequence: TGTGCCAGCTCAGGAGGGATGAACACTGAAGCTTTCTTT. Protein sequence: CASSGGMNTEAFF.

This chain links TRBV19 with TRBJ2-2; D is possibly TRBD1 (6 bases). The germline CDR1 and CDR2 sequences are LNHDA and SQIVND (reference sequence). The CDR3 spans 15 residues. V gave up 3 bases and J gave up 8 bases, with 16 bases separating them. CDR3 loop: CASSIWTVTLGELFF. CDR3 sequence (DNA): TGTGCCAGTAGTATTTGGACAGTAACGTTAGGGGAGCTGTTTTTT.

The chain uses TRBV27 and TRBJ2-7; D gene uncertain. This CDR3 contains 18 residues. V lost 2 bases and J 3 bases, leaving 23 bases between the germline ends. The V gene's germline CDR1 is MNHEY and CDR2 SMNVEV (reference sequence). In DNA, the CDR3 is TGTGCCAGCAGTTTAGGCCCCCCCTATTCTACTTTAAACTACGAGCAGTACTTC. It encodes CASSLGPPYSTLNYEQYF.

The V gene is TRBV6-4, the J gene TRBJ2-1; the D gene is possibly TRBD1 (6 bases). Germline-derived CDR1 and CDR2 are MRHNA and SNTAGT. Trimming cost V 3 bases and J 2 bases, with 11 bases left between them. The CDR3 length is 15 residues. The CDR3 nucleotides are TGTGCCAGCAGTGAGCGTGGGGGCGCCTACAATGAGCAGTTCTTC. It codes for CASSERGGAYNEQFF.

This clone was seen a handful of times. The chain has TRBV12-5 and TRBJ2-7; D remains ambiguous. Per germline, CDR1 LGHNT and CDR2 FRNRAP. This CDR3 contains 14 residues. V was trimmed by 6 bases and J by 6 bases, leaving 18 bases between them. The CDR3 DNA reads as TGTGCTAGTGGGAACGAAGGGAATCCTCTCGAGCAGTACTTC. This gives the protein CASGNEGNPLEQYF.

The chain combines TRBV9 with TRBJ2-2; D is perhaps TRBD2 (6 bases). The V and J ends lost 3 bases and 2 bases respectively, with 11 bases between them. The V gene's germline CDR1 is SGDLS and CDR2 YYNGEE. The CDR3 runs to 15 residues. The CDR3 loop is CASSARDSNTGELFF. The CDR3 bases are TGTGCCAGCAGCGCCCGGGACTCCAACACCGGGGAGCTGTTTTTT.

This chain connects TRBV5-4 to TRBJ2-7; tentatively, D is TRBD2 (5 bases). Trimming stripped 3 bases from V and 0 bases from J, with 7 bases between. This CDR3 has 13 residues. Germline CDR1 and CDR2: SGHNT and YYREEE (reference sequence). The CDR3 DNA reads as TGTGCCAGCAGCTCGACTAACTCCTACGAGCAGTACTTC. This encodes CASSSTNSYEQYF.

The chain links TRBV9 to TRBJ1-4; TRBD1 matches 7 bases. V was pared by 4 bases and J by 2 bases, with 5 bases of the junction left unmatched. The CDR3 extends over 15 amino acids. The V gene's germline CDR1 is SGDLS and CDR2 YYNGEE. The chain's CDR3 is CASSTRQGTNEKLFF. In DNA form, the CDR3 reads TGTGCCAGCAGCACGAGACAGGGCACTAATGAAAAACTGTTTTTT.

The rearrangement uses TRBV28 and TRBJ2-3; D call uncertain. Germline V gives CDR1 MDHEN, CDR2 SYDVKM. Trimming removed 3 bases from V and 3 bases from J, with 10 bases in between. The CDR3 has 14 amino acids. In DNA, the CDR3 is TGTGCCAGCAGTTTGAGTGAATTAACAGATACGCAGTATTTT. Protein: CASSLSELTDTQYF.